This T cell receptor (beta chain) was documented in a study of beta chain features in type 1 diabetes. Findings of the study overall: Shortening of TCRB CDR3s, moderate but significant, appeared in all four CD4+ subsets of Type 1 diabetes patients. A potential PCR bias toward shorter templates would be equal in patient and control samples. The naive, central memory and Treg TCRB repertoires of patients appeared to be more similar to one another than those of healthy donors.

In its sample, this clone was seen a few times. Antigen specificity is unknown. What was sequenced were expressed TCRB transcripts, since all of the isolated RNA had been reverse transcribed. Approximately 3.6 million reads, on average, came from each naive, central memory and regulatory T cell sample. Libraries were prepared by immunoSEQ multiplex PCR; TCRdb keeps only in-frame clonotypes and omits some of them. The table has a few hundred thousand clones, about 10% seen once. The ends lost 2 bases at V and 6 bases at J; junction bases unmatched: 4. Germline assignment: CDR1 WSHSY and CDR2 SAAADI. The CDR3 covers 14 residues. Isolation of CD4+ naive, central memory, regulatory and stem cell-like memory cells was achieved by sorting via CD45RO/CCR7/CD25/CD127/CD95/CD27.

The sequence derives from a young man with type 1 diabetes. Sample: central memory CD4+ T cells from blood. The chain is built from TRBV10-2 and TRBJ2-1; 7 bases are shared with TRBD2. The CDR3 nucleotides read TGCGCCAGCAGTGAGGCGGGAGCCTCCAATGAGCAGTTCTTC. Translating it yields CASSEAGASNEQFF.